These 21 T cell receptor beta chains came from one sample sequenced in a study of cytomegalovirus exposure and HLA in healthy donors. Amplification used 60 Vbeta primers and 13 Jbeta primers. The protocol was immunoSEQ multiplex PCR, while the TCRdb copy is restricted to in-frame clones and leaves out a portion. The sample includes 150,000 to 200,000 clones, 87% of them seen just once. The sample consisted of PBMCs. These receptors all stem from a girl under three years old in good health and CMV-seronegative.

The V gene is TRBV30, the J gene TRBJ1-1; perhaps TRBD1 as D (5 bases). Germline V gene data show CDR1 as GTSNPN and CDR2 as SVGIG (reference sequence). There are 15 residues in the CDR3. V lost 2 bases and J 1 base, leaving 14 bases between the germline ends. The chain's CDR3 is CAWSFIPGGNTEAFF. CDR3 DNA sequence: TGTGCCTGGAGTTTTATCCCGGGGGGGAACACTGAAGCTTTCTTT. Looking up the rest from reference TRBV30 and TRBJ1-1 gives the full variable domain: SQTIHQWPATLVQPVGSPLSLECTVEGTSNPNLYWYRQAAGRGLQLLFYSVGIGQISSEVPQNLSASRPQDRQFILSSKKLLLSDSGFYLCAWSFIPGGNTEAFFGQGTRLTVV.

V is TRBV19 and J is TRBJ2-2, with TRBD2 matching over 11 bases. The V and J ends lost 3 bases and 7 bases, in that order; junction bases with no gene match: 4. Germline V gives CDR1 LNHDA, CDR2 SQIVND (reference sequence). The CDR3 length is 15 residues. As DNA, the CDR3 is TGTGCCAGTAGTATGGTAGCGGGAGGGAGCGGGGAGCTGTTTTTT. Protein product: CASSMVAGGSGELFF.

This rearrangement joins TRBV6-1 to TRBJ1-2; TRBD1 might be the D (5 bases). This CDR3 comprises 15 residues. V gave up 1 base and J gave up 6 bases, with 15 bases separating them. Germline CDR1 is MNHNS and CDR2 is SASEGT. The CDR3 DNA sequence: TGTGCCAGCAGTGAAGTTGACAGCGACTTCAATGGCTACACCTTC. Translation gives CASSEVDSDFNGYTF.

The chain links TRBV5-1 to TRBJ2-1; 7 positions match TRBD2. The CDR3 runs to 15 residues. The germline CDR1 and CDR2 sequences are SGHRS and YFSETQ. J lost 14 bases, V lost 1 base, and 15 bases had no gene match. CDR3 nucleotides: TGCGCCAGCAGCTTGAATCTAGCGGTCCAAAGGAAAAAGTTCTTC. It codes for CASSLNLAVQRKKFF.

The V call is TRBV5-1, the J call TRBJ1-2, with 7 bases fitting TRBD1. Per germline, CDR1 SGHRS and CDR2 YFSETQ. The CDR3 length is 14 residues. V lost 2 bases to trimming and J lost 8 bases; unmatched junction nucleotides: 9. The CDR3 DNA is TGCGCCAGCAGCTTCACCGGGACAGATAAGGGCTACACCTTC. This codes for CASSFTGTDKGYTF.

The rearrangement uses TRBV19 and TRBJ1-1; D is uncertain. The CDR3 is 15 residues long. V was trimmed by 3 bases and J by 0 bases, leaving 11 bases between them. Germline values: CDR1 LNHDA, CDR2 SQIVND (reference sequence). The CDR3 spells CASSMRVLMNTEAFF. The CDR3 DNA follows: TGTGCCAGTAGTATGAGAGTTTTGATGAACACTGAAGCTTTCTTT.

V gene TRBV7-2 combines with J gene TRBJ2-7, with a tentative D call TRBD2 (6 bases). The germline CDR1 and CDR2 sequences are SGHTA and FQGNSA. The CDR3 contains 16 residues. Between the trimmed V and J ends, which lost 5 bases and 0 bases, there was a span of 17 bases. CDR3 bases: TGTGCCAGCAGCCCATCCCGGGACTTAAGCTCCTACGAGCAGTACTTC. Residues: CASSPSRDLSSYEQYF.

The J gene is TRBJ1-3, the V gene TRBV5-4; D not certain. Germline assignment: CDR1 SGHNT and CDR2 YYREEE (reference sequence). The CDR3 is made up of 14 amino acids. V shed 4 bases and J shed 4 bases, with 12 bases lying between them. CDR3 nucleotide sequence: TGTGCCAGCAGCATGGAGAACTTAGGAAACACCATATATTTT. It encodes CASSMENLGNTIYF.

The chain couples TRBV6-6 to TRBJ2-1, with 11 bases lining up with TRBD1. J was trimmed by 7 bases and V by 6 bases; bases with no gene match: 5. Looked up from germline, CDR1 is MNHNY and CDR2 is SVGAGI (reference sequence). The CDR3 is 14 residues long. The CDR3 region is CASRPGQGANEQFF. In nucleotides, the CDR3 is TGTGCCAGCAGACCCGGACAGGGGGCGAATGAGCAGTTCTTC.

V is TRBV5-1 and J is TRBJ2-2, with TRBD2 as a possible D gene (5 bases). CDR1 is SGHRS, CDR2 YFSETQ, per germline. V lost 1 base and J 3 bases, leaving 16 bases between the germline ends. The CDR3 extends over 17 amino acids. CDR3 sequence: CASSLSLLEDDTGELFF. In DNA form, the CDR3 reads TGCGCCAGCAGCTTGTCGCTACTAGAGGACGACACCGGGGAGCTGTTTTTT.

The rearrangement uses TRBV10-3 and TRBJ2-7; TRBD1 matches at 9 bases. J lost 5 bases, V lost 3 bases, and 2 bases had no gene match. This CDR3 contains 13 residues. Germline V gives CDR1 ENHRY, CDR2 SYGVKD. The CDR3 sequence: CAISDRTGDEQYF. The CDR3 DNA is TGTGCCATCAGTGACAGGACAGGGGACGAGCAGTACTTC.

The gene calls are TRBV11-2 and TRBJ1-6, with D tentatively TRBD1 (5 bases). The V and J ends lost 4 bases and 7 bases respectively, with 20 bases between them. Germline V CDR1 and CDR2: SGHAT, FQNNGV. The CDR3 is 17 residues long. As DNA, the CDR3 is TGTGCCAGCAGCTCCCGTAACCCCAGGGTAGGGAATTCACCCCTCCACTTT. Amino acid sequence: CASSSRNPRVGNSPLHF. The full variable domain, in which reference TRBV11-2 and TRBJ1-6 provide the parts outside the CDR3, is EAGVAQSPRYKIIEKRQSVAFWCNPISGHATLYWYQQILGQGPKLLIQFQNNGVVDDSQLPKDRFSAERLKGVDSTLKIQPAKLEDSAVYLCASSSRNPRVGNSPLHFGNGTRLTVT.

The V and J genes are TRBV4-2 and TRBJ2-3; TRBD1 aligns across 10 bases. This CDR3 contains 16 residues. The J segment lost 3 bases and the V segment lost 3 bases, leaving 6 bases of the junction unmatched. Germline V gives CDR1 LGHNA, CDR2 YNFKEQ. The DNA of the CDR3 is TGTGCCAGCAGCCAGCCCCCGGGACAGGGGACAGATACGCAGTATTTT. Residues: CASSQPPGQGTDTQYF.

As regards this clone: One end of the junction varies from germline; a read error may be responsible. J is TRBJ2-1 and V is TRBV7-9; 14 bases line up with TRBD2. The CDR3 has 19 residues. Germline V gives CDR1 SEHNR, CDR2 FQNEAQ (reference sequence). CDR3 loop: CSSSPWGLAGASSYNEQFF. The CDR3 region has the DNA TGTTCCAGCAGCCCTTGGGGACTAGCGGGGGCTAGTTCCTACAATGAGCAGTTCTTC.

This clone was counted a few times. DNA of the CDR3: TGTGCCAGCAGCTTAGGGCGGGAGGACCTACGGCGCACCGGGGAGCTGTTTTTT. It codes for CASSLGREDLRRTGELFF. The chain combines TRBV13 with TRBJ2-2; 8 bases are a match to TRBD2. CDR3 size: 18 residues. Germline values: CDR1 PRHDT, CDR2 FYEKMQ (reference sequence). The V segment lost 0 bases and the J segment 4 bases; nucleotides outside the gene matches: 10.

The chain joins TRBV2 to TRBJ2-7; 11 nucleotides agree with TRBD1. Germline-derived CDR1 and CDR2 are SNHLY and FYNNEI. This CDR3 region has 12 residues. With 9 bases clipped from V and 3 bases from J, the junction kept 1 base outside the gene matches. The CDR3 DNA sequence: TGTGCCAGGGGACAGGGGGGCTACGAGCAGTACTTC. Its protein product is CARGQGGYEQYF.

The rearrangement joins TRBV10-2 to TRBJ1-1, with D possibly TRBD1 on 6 matching bases. Trimming shortened V by 4 bases and J by 6 bases, and 15 bases separated the two germline ends. Per germline, CDR1 WSHSY and CDR2 SAAADI. CDR3 length: 14 amino acids. CDR3 nucleotide sequence: TGCGCCAGCAGTGTCCTAGACAGGACCCCTGAAGCTTTCTTT. Protein product: CASSVLDRTPEAFF.

This clone was recorded a few times. The J gene is TRBJ2-7, the V gene TRBV7-9; perhaps TRBD1 as D (6 bases). V gave up 5 bases and J gave up 4 bases, with 18 bases separating them. Per the germline V gene, CDR1 is SEHNR and CDR2 is FQNEAQ (reference sequence). The CDR3 has 15 residues. The CDR3 region is CASSLSQGSLYEQYF. The CDR3 region has the DNA TGTGCCAGCAGCCTATCACAGGGATCGTTATACGAGCAGTACTTC. The entire variable domain, with the rest obtained from reference TRBV7-9 and TRBJ2-7, is as follows: DTGVSQNPRHKITKRGQNVTFRCDPISEHNRLYWYRQTLGQGPEFLTYFQNEAQLEKSRLLSDRFSAERPKGSFSTLEIQRTEQGDSAMYLCASSLSQGSLYEQYFGPGTRLTVT.

The V call is TRBV5-1, the J call TRBJ2-2; 7 positions agree with TRBD2. J gave up 1 base and V 1 base, and 16 bases lay outside the gene matches. Germline values: CDR1 SGHRS, CDR2 YFSETQ. The CDR3 spans 20 residues. CDR3 nucleotide sequence: TGCGCCAGCAGCTTGACGTTCGGCGGGAGCGGGGCCCTGAACACCGGGGAGCTGTTTTTT. Translated, it gives CASSLTFGGSGALNTGELFF.

The V call is TRBV5-4, the J call TRBJ1-4; 7 nucleotides match TRBD1. The V gene end was trimmed by 4 bases and the J gene end by 0 bases; junction bases not matched to a gene: 3. This CDR3 contains 15 residues. Germline lookup yields CDR1 SGHNT and CDR2 YYREEE (reference sequence). CDR3 in amino acids: CASSHDRATNEKLFF. In nucleotides, the CDR3 is TGTGCCAGCAGCCATGACAGGGCAACTAATGAAAAACTGTTTTTT.

This sequence joins TRBV15 and TRBJ2-7; possible D gene TRBD1, 5 bases. CDR3 size: 12 residues. The V and J ends lost 1 base and 6 bases respectively, with 7 bases between them. From germline, CDR1 is LNHNV and CDR2 YYDKDF (reference sequence). CDR3: CATSRARGEQYF. CDR3 nucleotide sequence: TGTGCCACCAGCAGAGCTAGGGGCGAGCAGTACTTC. The variable domain in full, with the rest retrieved from reference TRBV15 and TRBJ2-7, is DAMVIQNPRYQVTQFGKPVTLSCSQTLNHNVMYWYQQKSSQAPKLLFHYYDKDFNNEADTPDNFQSRRPNTSFCFLDIRSPGLGDTAMYLCATSRARGEQYFGPGTRLTVT.